What follows are 23 T cell receptor beta chains derived from one specimen sequenced in a study of blood T cell repertoires in COVID-19. Sequencing used immunoSEQ multiplex PCR; TCRdb keeps in-frame clones, though not all of them. The sample has 150,000 to 200,000 clones; approximately 84% are singletons. Sequencing was done on a sample of peripheral blood. The source is a human donor with acute or convalescent COVID-19. The donor label of this sample is uncertain.

This clone came up a few times. In the same sample, other DNA sequences code for this CDR3. The J gene is TRBJ1-1, the V gene TRBV5-1; tentatively, D is TRBD1 (6 bases). The CDR3 is made up of 14 amino acids. The germline V gene encodes CDR1 SGHRS and CDR2 YFSETQ. Trimming cost V 1 base and J 2 bases, with 9 bases left between them. CDR3 protein: CASSLTGLNTEAFF. DNA for the CDR3: TGCGCCAGCAGCTTGACAGGGCTAAACACTGAAGCTTTCTTT.

This chain joins TRBV6-1 and TRBJ2-7; D perhaps matches TRBD2 (5 bases). The V gene lost 8 bases and the J gene lost 2 bases, with 16 bases spanning the gap. Germline CDR1 reads MNHNS; CDR2 reads SASEGT. The CDR3 spans 14 residues. CDR3 amino acids: CASGERGTTYEQYF. The CDR3 nucleotides read TGTGCCAGCGGGGAGCGCGGAACTACCTACGAGCAGTACTTC.

The rearrangement uses TRBV7-9 and TRBJ2-5; D is possibly TRBD1 (6 bases). Germline V CDR1 and CDR2: SEHNR, FQNEAQ (reference sequence). The V end lost 5 bases, the J end lost 5 bases, and 18 bases lay between the germline ends. The CDR3 is made up of 15 amino acids. The CDR3 loop reads CASSPFTGPRETQYF. CDR3 sequence (DNA): TGTGCCAGCAGCCCGTTCACAGGGCCCAGGGAGACCCAGTACTTC.

The chain employs TRBV6-1 and TRBJ1-4; TRBD1 matches at 8 bases. In germline, CDR1 is MNHNS, CDR2 SASEGT. The V and J ends lost 1 base and 1 base, in that order; junction bases with no gene match: 2. The CDR3 sequence is 16 residues long. The CDR3 here is CASSEGQGRTNEKLFF. CDR3 sequence (DNA): TGTGCCAGCAGTGAAGGACAGGGGAGAACTAATGAAAAACTGTTTTTT.

V and J are TRBV5-4 and TRBJ2-7; TRBD2 is a possible D gene (5 bases). Trimming left V 0 bases short and J 4 bases short, with 8 bases between. The CDR3 sequence is 13 residues long. The V gene's germline CDR1 is SGHNT and CDR2 YYREEE (reference sequence). The CDR3 region has the DNA TGTGCCAGCAGCTTGGCTTCGGGGTACGAGCAGTACTTC. Its translation is CASSLASGYEQYF. Variable domain in full (rest from reference TRBV5-4 and TRBJ2-7): ETGVTQSPTHLIKTRGQQVTLRCSSQSGHNTVSWYQQALGQGPQFIFQYYREEENGRGNFPPRFSGLQFPNYSSELNVNALELDDSALYLCASSLASGYEQYFGPGTRLTVT.

The chain joins TRBV5-8 to TRBJ2-3; maybe TRBD2 (6 bases). Per germline, CDR1 SGHTS and CDR2 YDEGEE. V lost 0 bases and J lost 0, with 17 bases in between. The CDR3 covers 18 residues. The CDR3 bases are TGTGCCAGCAGCTTGGAGTTTAGGCGGGGCGGAAGCACAGATACGCAGTATTTT. It specifies CASSLEFRRGGSTDTQYF.

This rearrangement joins TRBV29-1 to TRBJ2-1; maybe TRBD1 (6 bases). Trimming left V 2 bases short and J 8 bases short, with 22 bases between. The CDR3 is 16 residues long. Germline values: CDR1 SQVTM, CDR2 ANQGSEA. The DNA of the CDR3 is TGCAGCGTTGAATGGGTATTGGAGATTCGGACAGATGAGCAGTTCTTC. This codes for CSVEWVLEIRTDEQFF.

The chain has TRBV7-6 and TRBJ2-3, with 8 bases lining up with TRBD2. Germline V gives CDR1 SGHVS, CDR2 FNYEAQ. This CDR3 has 16 residues. V gave up 5 bases and J gave up 2 bases; unmatched junction bases: 9. The CDR3 DNA follows: TGTGCCAGCAGCCCCCGCGGGACTAGGATCACAGATACGCAGTATTTT. Translating it yields CASSPRGTRITDTQYF.

This clone was detected a few times. V is TRBV7-9 and J is TRBJ1-6, with a possible D match to TRBD1 (5 bases). Germline CDR1 is SEHNR and CDR2 is FQNEAQ (reference sequence). The CDR3 runs 13 residues. With 5 bases removed from V and 11 bases from J, the gap between germline ends came to 13 bases. The CDR3 protein is CASSRQTDTPLHF. The CDR3, as DNA: TGTGCCAGCAGCCGACAGACGGATACACCCCTCCACTTT.

V gene TRBV6-6 combines with J gene TRBJ2-5; maybe TRBD1 (5 bases). CDR1 is MNHNY and CDR2 is SVGAGI in the germline V gene (reference sequence). The ends were cut back, 5 bases at V and 2 bases at J, with 24 bases in the middle. This CDR3 contains 18 residues. CDR3 protein: CASSPHGYRHILQETQYF. Written as DNA, the CDR3 is TGTGCCAGCAGTCCTCACGGGTACAGGCATATTCTTCAAGAGACCCAGTACTTC.

This sequence joins TRBV19 and TRBJ2-7; TRBD1 aligns across 8 bases. The CDR3 has 15 amino acids. Germline V lookup: CDR1 LNHDA, CDR2 SQIVND (reference sequence). J lost 0 bases, V lost 8 bases, and 9 bases had no gene match. The CDR3 DNA reads as TGTGCCAGTTCCATGGGACAGGCCGACTCCTACGAGCAGTACTTC. Amino acids: CASSMGQADSYEQYF.

The chain carries TRBV5-1 and TRBJ2-1; TRBD1 is a possible D gene (5 bases). Trimming cost V 0 bases and J 1 base, with 8 bases left between them. Germline CDR1 reads SGHRS; CDR2 reads YFSETQ. The CDR3 is 15 residues long. The CDR3 loop is CASSLEGPSYNEQFF. The CDR3 DNA follows: TGCGCCAGCAGCTTGGAGGGGCCGTCCTACAATGAGCAGTTCTTC. Using reference TRBV5-1 and TRBJ2-1 for the parts outside the CDR3, the full variable domain is KAGVTQTPRYLIKTRGQQVTLSCSPISGHRSVSWYQQTPGQGLQFLFEYFSETQRNKGNFPGRFSGRQFSNSRSEMNVSTLELGDSALYLCASSLEGPSYNEQFFGPGTRLTVL.

This chain connects TRBV14 to TRBJ1-1, with 8 bases fitting TRBD1. This CDR3 has 13 amino acids. J lost 10 bases, V lost 1 base, and 5 bases had no gene match. From germline, CDR1 is SGHDN and CDR2 FVKESK. CDR3 protein: CASSQVFTGGAFF. The CDR3, as DNA: TGTGCCAGCAGCCAAGTCTTCACAGGGGGAGCTTTCTTT.

This chain links TRBV18 with TRBJ2-1, with D possibly TRBD2 on 6 matching bases. The CDR3 consists of 15 residues. The germline CDR1 and CDR2 sequences are KGHSH and LQKENI. V was trimmed by 3 bases and J by 8 bases, leaving 17 bases between them. CDR3 in amino acids: CASSPTQRGGDEQFF. Here the CDR3 DNA reads TGTGCCAGCTCACCCACCCAACGGGGCGGGGATGAGCAGTTCTTC.

In its sample, this clone was seen once. The V gene is TRBV21-1, the J gene TRBJ1-5; TRBD1 is the table's D call, not checked against the DNA. TRBV21-1 is flagged as a pseudogene. The CDR3 has 16 amino acids. The CDR3 DNA reads as TGTGCCAGCAGCAAAGGGGACAGACATAGCAATCAGCCCCAGCATTTT. Translated, it gives CASSKGDRHSNQPQHF.

This clone has just a few counts. The rearrangement links TRBV6-1 to TRBJ1-2; TRBD1 matches 7 bases. The V gene's germline CDR1 is MNHNS and CDR2 SASEGT. The length of the CDR3 is 16 residues. V dropped 4 bases and J dropped 2; count of bases not matched to a gene: 10. This CDR3 reads CASSATGIGGNYGYTF. In DNA, the CDR3 is TGTGCCAGCAGTGCGACAGGGATAGGGGGAAACTATGGCTACACCTTC.

The genes are TRBV19 and TRBJ1-2; 7 nucleotides line up with TRBD1. CDR1 is LNHDA, CDR2 SQIVND, per germline (reference sequence). V shed 0 bases, J shed 2 bases, and the junction held 6 bases outside the gene matches. The CDR3 is made up of 16 amino acids. As DNA, the CDR3 is TGTGCCAGTAGTATAGAGGGGACAGCTGGGAACTATGGCTACACCTTC. Protein sequence: CASSIEGTAGNYGYTF. Full variable domain (outside the CDR3, taken from reference TRBV19 and TRBJ1-2): DGGITQSPKYLFRKEGQNVTLSCEQNLNHDAMYWYRQDPGQGLRLIYYSQIVNDFQKGDIAEGYSVSREKKESFPLTVTSAQKNPTAFYLCASSIEGTAGNYGYTFGSGTRLTVV.

This clone was recorded only once. A junction boundary mismatches the germline segment, possibly from a read error. The chain uses TRBV29-1 and TRBJ2-1, with TRBD1 matching over 8 bases. CDR3 size: 16 residues. The V gene's germline CDR1 is SQVTM and CDR2 ANQGSEA. CDR3 in DNA: TGCAGCTTTGAAACGACAGGGGTCTTCCTCTACAATGAGCAGTTCTTC. Its protein product is CSFETTGVFLYNEQFF.

The V and J genes are TRBV12-3 or TRBV12-4 and TRBJ2-5, with TRBD2 identical over 7 bases. The trim removed 6 bases at V and 3 bases at J, leaving 4 bases unmatched. This CDR3 region has 13 residues. This chain's CDR3 is CASRGTTKETQYF. CDR3 nucleotides: TGTGCCAGCAGGGGGACTACTAAAGAGACCCAGTACTTC.

This clone was observed a single time. The CDR3 DNA is TGCGCCAGCAGTACTGACAGGAACACCGGGGAGCTGTTTTTT. Protein: CASSTDRNTGELFF. The chain combines TRBV10-1 with TRBJ2-2; tentatively, D is TRBD1 (5 bases). The CDR3 consists of 14 residues. Germline CDR1 reads WNHNN; CDR2 reads SYGVQD (reference sequence). V gave up 5 bases and J gave up 1 base, with 8 bases separating them.

This chain connects TRBV6-5 to TRBJ2-1, with 8 bases aligning to TRBD2. The V gene's germline CDR1 is MNHEY and CDR2 SVGAGI. The CDR3 is made up of 15 amino acids. The junction had 8 bases not matched to a gene; V was cut back by 3 bases and J by 7 bases. CDR3 DNA: TGTGCCAGCAGTTATAGCCGGGGGGGCAAAAATGAGCAGTTCTTC. This sequence encodes CASSYSRGGKNEQFF.

V is TRBV29-1 and J is TRBJ2-7; 7 bases are shared with TRBD1. Germline loops: CDR1 SQVTM, CDR2 ANQGSEA. The CDR3 is 13 residues long. CDR3 residues: CSVRRGLSHEQYF. The CDR3 DNA follows: TGCAGTGTCAGAAGGGGGCTGTCCCACGAGCAGTACTTC.

The V call is TRBV20-1, the J call TRBJ2-2; TRBD1 is a possible D gene (6 bases). Per the germline V gene, CDR1 is DFQATT and CDR2 is SNEGSKA (reference sequence). This CDR3 contains 13 residues. The V gene lost 3 bases and the J gene lost 6 bases, with 11 bases spanning the gap. The CDR3 region has the DNA TGCAGTGCTAGTGGGGGCCTCGCCGGGGAGCTGTTTTTT. Translation: CSASGGLAGELFF.